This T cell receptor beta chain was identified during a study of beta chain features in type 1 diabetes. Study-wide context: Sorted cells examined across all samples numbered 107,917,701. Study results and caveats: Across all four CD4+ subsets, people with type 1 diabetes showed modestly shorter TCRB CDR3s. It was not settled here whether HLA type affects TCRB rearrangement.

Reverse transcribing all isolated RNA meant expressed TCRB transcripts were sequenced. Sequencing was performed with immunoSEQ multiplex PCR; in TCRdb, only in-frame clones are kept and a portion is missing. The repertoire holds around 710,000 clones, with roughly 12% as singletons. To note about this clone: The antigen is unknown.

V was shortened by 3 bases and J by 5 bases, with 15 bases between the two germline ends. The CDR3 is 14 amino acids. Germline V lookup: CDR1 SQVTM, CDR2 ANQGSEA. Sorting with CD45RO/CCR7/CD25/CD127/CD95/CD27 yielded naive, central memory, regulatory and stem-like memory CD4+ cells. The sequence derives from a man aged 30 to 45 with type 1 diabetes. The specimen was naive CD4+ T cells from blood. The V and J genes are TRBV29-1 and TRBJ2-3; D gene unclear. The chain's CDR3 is CSVEVQSAGDTQYF. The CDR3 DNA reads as TGCAGCGTTGAGGTACAGAGCGCTGGAGATACGCAGTATTTT.